Presented here are 32 T cell receptor beta chains from one specimen sequenced in a study of shared clonotypes between healthy human individuals. Sequencing used immunoSEQ multiplex PCR; TCRdb keeps in-frame clones, though not all of them. The table includes 2 million to 2.5 million clones, just over 90% detected once. Positive CCR7 selection of CD45RO-negative cells yielded the naive CD8 cells, and terminally differentiated effector memory CD45RA+ cells were excluded. The sequenced sample was naive CD8+ T cells from PBMCs. The receptors were gathered from a young man in good health. Some clones in this sample may be carry-over from other donors' samples.

In DNA, the CDR3 is TGTGCCAGCAGCCCCCGGGACTCCGCCCCCTACGAGCAGTACTTC. This sequence encodes CASSPRDSAPYEQYF. The chain is built from TRBV28 and TRBJ2-7; perhaps TRBD2 as D (6 bases). This CDR3 region has 15 residues. CDR1 and CDR2 from the germline V gene are MDHEN and SYDVKM. V was pared by 6 bases and J by 2 bases, with 17 bases between.

The chain is built from TRBV6-5 and TRBJ2-7, with TRBD2 as a possible D gene (6 bases). V was cut by 6 bases and J by 2 bases, with 17 bases left in between. Germline V lookup: CDR1 MNHEY, CDR2 SVGAGI. The CDR3 loop spans 15 amino acids. In nucleotides, the CDR3 is TGTGCCAGCAGCCCTTGGAGGAGGGCCGCCTACGAGCAGTACTTC. This translates into CASSPWRRAAYEQYF.

The rearrangement links TRBV5-8 to TRBJ1-5; tentatively, D is TRBD1 (5 bases). The V end was cut by 4 bases, the J end by 0 bases, with 11 bases between. Germline V gene data show CDR1 as SGHTS and CDR2 as YDEGEE. This CDR3 has 15 residues. The chain's CDR3 is CASSPRQISNQPQHF. The CDR3 DNA follows: TGTGCCAGCAGCCCGCGACAGATTAGCAATCAGCCCCAGCATTTT. The complete variable domain, with remaining parts taken from reference TRBV5-8 and TRBJ1-5, reads EAGVTQSPTHLIKTRGQQATLRCSPISGHTSVYWYQQALGLGLQFLLWYDEGEERNRGNFPPRFSGRQFPNYSSELNVNALELEDSALYLCASSPRQISNQPQHFGDGTRLSIL.

V usage is TRBV15 and J usage is TRBJ1-1; TRBD1 matches 7 bases. Trimming at V came to 3 bases and at J to 1 base, leaving 5 bases not matched to a gene. This CDR3 comprises 15 residues. The germline V gene has CDR1 LNHNV and CDR2 YYDKDF (reference sequence). The CDR3 region is CATSREGQWNTEAFF. CDR3 DNA: TGTGCCACCAGCAGGGAGGGACAGTGGAACACTGAAGCTTTCTTT.

The rearrangement uses TRBV7-8 and TRBJ2-3; no firm D call. This CDR3 comprises 15 residues. The V and J ends lost 5 bases and 0 bases respectively, with 12 bases between them. Germline values: CDR1 SGHVS, CDR2 FQNEAQ. Here the CDR3 DNA reads TGTGCCAGCAGCCCGAATCCGAGTAGCACAGATACGCAGTATTTT. Translating gives CASSPNPSSTDTQYF.

The V gene is TRBV7-9, the J gene TRBJ1-2; no definite D call. V was shortened by 2 bases and J by 8 bases, with 18 bases between the two germline ends. This CDR3 region has 15 residues. Looked up from germline, CDR1 is SEHNR and CDR2 is FQNEAQ (reference sequence). Written as DNA, the CDR3 is TGTGCCAGCAGCTTACCCCGCGGTCCGGACTCAGGCTACACCTTC. This translates into CASSLPRGPDSGYTF.

V gene TRBV11-2 combines with J gene TRBJ2-5, with D possibly being TRBD2 (5 bases). This CDR3 contains 14 residues. CDR1 is SGHAT and CDR2 is FQNNGV in the germline V gene. V was trimmed by 5 bases and J by 0 bases, leaving 10 bases between them. CDR3 in amino acids: CASSPRVYQETQYF. The DNA of the CDR3 is TGTGCCAGCAGCCCGCGGGTCTACCAAGAGACCCAGTACTTC.

J is TRBJ2-7 and V is TRBV25-1; the match to TRBD2 covers 7 bases. Looked up from germline, CDR1 is MGHDK and CDR2 is SYGVNS. Germline trimming cut 4 bases from V and 5 bases from J; bases unmatched to any gene: 11. This CDR3 has 15 amino acids. The CDR3 DNA reads as TGTGCCAGCAGTGGACCCGGGACTATTGTGCACGAGCAGTACTTC. Protein product: CASSGPGTIVHEQYF.

The CDR3 DNA sequence: TGTGCCAGCAGCCGATCTGGGGGGATTAGTGAAAAACTGTTTTTT. Encoded protein: CASSRSGGISEKLFF. V gene TRBV11-2 combines with J gene TRBJ1-4; a possible D gene is TRBD1 (5 bases). The CDR3 covers 15 residues. Germline values: CDR1 SGHAT, CDR2 FQNNGV. V was clipped by 5 bases and J by 7 bases, with 17 bases between them. Combining the CDR3 with reference TRBV11-2 and TRBJ1-4 gives the whole variable domain EAGVAQSPRYKIIEKRQSVAFWCNPISGHATLYWYQQILGQGPKLLIQFQNNGVVDDSQLPKDRFSAERLKGVDSTLKIQPAKLEDSAVYLCASSRSGGISEKLFFGSGTQLSVL.

This chain links TRBV7-2 with TRBJ1-3; D unclear. Trimming cost V 2 bases and J 0 bases, with 17 bases left between them. This CDR3 region has 18 residues. Looked up from germline, CDR1 is SGHTA and CDR2 is FQGNSA. CDR3 sequence: CASSLLRSDLISGNTIYF. The CDR3 DNA sequence: TGTGCCAGCAGCTTACTTCGGTCAGACCTGATCTCTGGAAACACCATATATTTT. The variable domain in full, with the rest retrieved from reference TRBV7-2 and TRBJ1-3, is GAGVSQSPSNKVTEKGKDVELRCDPISGHTALYWYRQSLGQGLEFLIYFQGNSAPDKSGLPSDRFSAERTGGSVSTLTIQRTQQEDSAVYLCASSLLRSDLISGNTIYFGEGSWLTVV.

V and J are TRBV14 and TRBJ2-1; D call uncertain. This CDR3 has 16 residues. V was trimmed by 4 bases and J by 2 bases, leaving 15 bases between them. Germline V gives CDR1 SGHDN, CDR2 FVKESK. CDR3: CASSPKDVLTYNEQFF. In nucleotides, the CDR3 is TGTGCCAGCAGCCCGAAGGACGTCCTGACCTACAATGAGCAGTTCTTC.

This chain connects TRBV28 to TRBJ1-1, with TRBD1 matching over 9 bases. The trim removed 5 bases at V and 5 bases at J, leaving 9 bases unmatched. Germline V gene data show CDR1 as MDHEN and CDR2 as SYDVKM. The CDR3 is made up of 15 amino acids. CDR3: CASSHSGQGSTEAFF. In DNA form, the CDR3 reads TGTGCCAGCAGTCACTCAGGACAGGGGTCGACTGAAGCTTTCTTT.

This chain joins TRBV6-1 and TRBJ1-2; TRBD1 is a possible D gene (5 bases). There are 13 residues in the CDR3. Trimming shortened V by 4 bases and J by 8 bases, and 14 bases separated the two germline ends. Looked up from germline, CDR1 is MNHNS and CDR2 is SASEGT. The CDR3 coding sequence is TGTGCCAGCAGTGCGCAGGGACCCCTAGGCTACACCTTC. It yields the protein CASSAQGPLGYTF.

The chain has TRBV28 and TRBJ1-1; D ambiguous. Between the trimmed V and J ends, which lost 2 bases and 3 bases, there was a span of 7 bases. The germline V gene encodes CDR1 MDHEN and CDR2 SYDVKM. This CDR3 comprises 13 residues. The CDR3 loop is CASSLTTYTEAFF. CDR3 DNA sequence: TGTGCCAGCAGTTTAACCACCTACACTGAAGCTTTCTTT.

This chain uses TRBV7-3 with TRBJ2-1; 9 bases map to TRBD2. CDR3 length: 16 residues. From germline, CDR1 is SGHTA and CDR2 FQGTGA. V was clipped by 6 bases and J by 8 bases; unmatched bases: 14. The CDR3 bases are TGTGCCAGCAGTTACCCAGGAGTAGCGGGAGTATATGAGCAGTTCTTC. It encodes CASSYPGVAGVYEQFF.

V is TRBV13 and J is TRBJ2-7, with 8 bases fitting TRBD2. CDR3 size: 18 residues. The germline gives CDR1 PRHDT, CDR2 FYEKMQ (reference sequence). The V gene end was trimmed by 3 bases and the J gene end by 0 bases; junction bases not matched to a gene: 13. Here the CDR3 reads CASSFSRGSGSPSYEQYF. The CDR3 DNA reads TGTGCCAGCAGCTTCTCTCGGGGAAGCGGGAGCCCCTCCTACGAGCAGTACTTC.

The rearrangement joins TRBV27 to TRBJ2-6; D is ambiguous. The CDR3 runs 15 residues. V was clipped by 0 bases and J by 8 bases, with 11 bases between them. Per the germline V gene, CDR1 is MNHEY and CDR2 is SMNVEV (reference sequence). This chain's CDR3 is CASSLSWGLSNVLTF. CDR3 DNA: TGTGCCAGCAGTTTATCGTGGGGTCTGTCCAACGTCCTGACTTTC.

The chain uses TRBV13 and TRBJ1-1, with 8 positions matching TRBD1. The CDR3 spans 14 residues. CDR1 and CDR2 (germline): PRHDT, FYEKMQ (reference sequence). V was pared by 3 bases and J by 4 bases, with 4 bases of the junction left unmatched. The CDR3 DNA is TGTGCCAGCAGCTTGGCAGGGGGCTCCACTGAAGCTTTCTTT. Translating it yields CASSLAGGSTEAFF. Full variable domain (rest looked up from reference TRBV13 and TRBJ1-1): AAGVIQSPRHLIKEKRETATLKCYPIPRHDTVYWYQQGPGQDPQFLISFYEKMQSDKGSIPDRFSAQQFSDYHSELNMSSLELGDSALYFCASSLAGGSTEAFFGQGTRLTVV.

This chain connects TRBV11-2 to TRBJ2-1; D is possibly TRBD1 (5 bases). Trimming took 0 bases from V and 7 from J, leaving 10 bases between them. In germline, CDR1 is SGHAT, CDR2 FQNNGV. There are 14 residues in the CDR3. The CDR3 sequence is CASSLDQGWNEQFF. In DNA form, the CDR3 reads TGTGCCAGCAGCTTAGATCAGGGTTGGAATGAGCAGTTCTTC.

A remark on this clone: The sample carries other DNA sequences with the same CDR3. The chain recombines TRBV19 with TRBJ2-3; tentative D call: TRBD1 (6 bases). The CDR3 loop spans 15 amino acids. Germline CDR1 LNHDA, CDR2 SQIVND (reference sequence). V lost 4 bases, J lost 0 bases, and 11 bases lay in between. As DNA, the CDR3 is TGTGCCAGTAGTAACCGGGACACTAGCACAGATACGCAGTATTTT. It is translated as CASSNRDTSTDTQYF.

The CDR3 region is CASGAGTGSYEQYF. The DNA for the CDR3 is TGTGCCAGCGGCGCCGGGACAGGGTCCTACGAGCAGTACTTC. This chain joins TRBV5-6 and TRBJ2-7; TRBD1 matches at 9 bases. The CDR3 contains 14 residues. Germline V gene lookup returns CDR1 SGHDT and CDR2 YYEEEE. Germline trimming cut 7 bases from V and 1 base from J; bases unmatched to any gene: 6.

The chain recombines TRBV7-9 with TRBJ1-1; tentative D call: TRBD1 (6 bases). Trimming left V 5 bases short and J 5 bases short, with 12 bases between. The CDR3 consists of 13 residues. The germline gives CDR1 SEHNR, CDR2 FQNEAQ (reference sequence). CDR3 coding DNA: TGTGCCAGCAGCGCGGACAGAAGTACTGAAGCTTTCTTT. Amino acids: CASSADRSTEAFF.

This clone was picked up one time. The chain recombines TRBV2 with TRBJ2-3; D may match TRBD1 or TRBD2 (5 bases each). The germline V gene has CDR1 SNHLY and CDR2 FYNNEI. The CDR3 runs 14 residues. The germline V and J ends were trimmed by 8 bases and 2 bases, with 14 bases remaining between them. CDR3 sequence: CASVSGTFTDTQYF. The CDR3 DNA reads as TGTGCCAGCGTATCCGGGACCTTCACAGATACGCAGTATTTT.

V usage is TRBV29-1 and J usage is TRBJ2-5; TRBD1 aligns across 8 bases. Germline V lookup: CDR1 SQVTM, CDR2 ANQGSEA. V lost 8 bases, J lost 13 bases, and 12 bases stayed unmatched. This CDR3 contains 11 residues. CDR3 sequence: CSSPDRGSLYF. In DNA form, the CDR3 reads TGCAGCTCTCCTGACAGGGGAAGTTTGTACTTC.

The chain recombines TRBV4-3 with TRBJ2-5, with TRBD2 matching over 16 bases. V shed 3 bases, J shed 5 bases, and the junction held 3 bases outside the gene matches. The CDR3 has 16 amino acids. Germline CDR1 LGHNA, CDR2 YSLEER. The DNA for the CDR3 is TGCGCCAGCAGCCAGGGACTAGCGGGAGGGCCGGAGACCCAGTACTTC. The encoded protein is CASSQGLAGGPETQYF.

The chain combines TRBV10-3 with TRBJ2-7; D gene unclear. CDR3 size: 13 residues. The germline V gene encodes CDR1 ENHRY and CDR2 SYGVKD. Trimming left V 6 bases short and J 3 bases short, with 12 bases between. The CDR3 DNA sequence: TGTGCCATCAGGAACCTACTGAGCTACGAGCAGTACTTC. Translated, it gives CAIRNLLSYEQYF.

This clone was seen a handful of times. The chain joins TRBV5-4 to TRBJ1-3, with D unresolved. The V end lost 0 bases, the J end lost 0 bases, and 4 bases lay between the germline ends. CDR3 length equals 14 residues. CDR1 and CDR2 (germline): SGHNT, YYREEE (reference sequence). CDR3 DNA: TGTGCCAGCAGCTTGGACGTCTCTGGAAACACCATATATTTT. Translation: CASSLDVSGNTIYF.

The chain employs TRBV30 and TRBJ2-7; 7 nucleotides line up with TRBD1. The CDR3 loop spans 13 amino acids. The germline gives CDR1 GTSNPN, CDR2 SVGIG (reference sequence). The V segment lost 3 bases and the J segment 6 bases; nucleotides outside the gene matches: 8. CDR3 sequence: CAWSLLTGSEQYF. The DNA of the CDR3 is TGTGCCTGGAGCTTACTGACAGGGTCCGAGCAGTACTTC.

The chain couples TRBV11-1 to TRBJ2-3; 9 positions agree with TRBD2. Trimming at V came to 5 bases and at J to 0 bases, leaving 3 bases not matched to a gene. The CDR3 length is 15 residues. The germline gives CDR1 SGHAT, CDR2 FQDESV (reference sequence). CDR3 region: CASSLSGGSTDTQYF. CDR3 nucleotide sequence: TGTGCCAGCAGCCTTAGCGGGGGTAGCACAGATACGCAGTATTTT.

CDR3: CASSPSRGNEQFF. DNA of the CDR3: TGTGCCAGCAGCCCGTCAAGGGGGAATGAGCAGTTCTTC. The chain links TRBV6-6 to TRBJ2-1; maybe TRBD1 (6 bases). The CDR3 is 13 amino acids. Per germline, CDR1 MNHNY and CDR2 SVGAGI (reference sequence). V was shortened by 6 bases and J by 7 bases, with 13 bases between the two germline ends.

The chain employs TRBV13 and TRBJ2-7; 8 bases map to TRBD1. Germline V lookup: CDR1 PRHDT, CDR2 FYEKMQ (reference sequence). CDR3 length equals 15 residues. Losses at the gene ends were 3 bases for V and 3 bases for J; bases not matched to a gene: 7. CDR3: CASSLYGTGLYEQYF. The DNA for the CDR3 is TGTGCCAGCAGCTTGTACGGGACAGGTCTCTACGAGCAGTACTTC.

The gene calls are TRBV29-1 and TRBJ1-2; no firm D call. This CDR3 comprises 16 residues. Germline lookup yields CDR1 SQVTM and CDR2 ANQGSEA. With 0 bases removed from V and 6 bases from J, the gap between germline ends came to 20 bases. The CDR3 loop reads CSVEDPREPDFNGYTF. CDR3 DNA: TGCAGCGTTGAAGATCCTCGCGAACCAGATTTCAATGGCTACACCTTC.